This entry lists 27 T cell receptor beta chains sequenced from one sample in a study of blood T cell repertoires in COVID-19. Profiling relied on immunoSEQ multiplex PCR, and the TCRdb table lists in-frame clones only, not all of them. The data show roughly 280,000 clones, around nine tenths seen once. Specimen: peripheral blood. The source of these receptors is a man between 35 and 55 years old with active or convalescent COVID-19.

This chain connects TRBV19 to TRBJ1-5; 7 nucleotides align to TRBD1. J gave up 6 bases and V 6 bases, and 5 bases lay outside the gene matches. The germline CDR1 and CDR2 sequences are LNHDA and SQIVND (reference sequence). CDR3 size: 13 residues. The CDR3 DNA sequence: TGTGCCAGTAGCGGGACAGTTCCTCAGCCCCAGCATTTT. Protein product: CASSGTVPQPQHF.

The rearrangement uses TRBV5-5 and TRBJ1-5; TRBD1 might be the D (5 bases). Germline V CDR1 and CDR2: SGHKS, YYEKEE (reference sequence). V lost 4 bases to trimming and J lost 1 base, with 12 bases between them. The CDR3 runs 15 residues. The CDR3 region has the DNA TGTGCCAGCAGCGCGGGGCATCTAAGCAATCAGCCCCAGCATTTT. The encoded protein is CASSAGHLSNQPQHF.

CDR3: CAWTDSGTEAFF. DNA for the CDR3: TGTGCCTGGACTGACTCGGGTACTGAAGCTTTCTTT. J is TRBJ1-1 and V is TRBV30; D is unresolved. The CDR3 contains 12 residues. Germline V gene data show CDR1 as GTSNPN and CDR2 as SVGIG (reference sequence). Deletions cut 4 bases from V and 5 bases from J, with 11 bases between.

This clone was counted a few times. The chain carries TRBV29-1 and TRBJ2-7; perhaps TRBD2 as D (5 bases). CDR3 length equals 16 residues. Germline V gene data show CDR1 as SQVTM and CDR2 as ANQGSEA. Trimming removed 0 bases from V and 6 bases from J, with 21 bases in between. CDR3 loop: CSVEDPARTVSGEQYF. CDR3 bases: TGCAGCGTTGAAGATCCGGCCAGGACTGTTTCCGGCGAGCAGTACTTC.

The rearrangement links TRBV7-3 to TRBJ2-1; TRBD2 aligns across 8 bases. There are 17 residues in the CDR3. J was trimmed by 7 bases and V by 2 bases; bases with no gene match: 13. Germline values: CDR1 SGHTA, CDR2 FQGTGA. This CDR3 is CASSLSTPRTSRNEQFF. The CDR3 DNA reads TGTGCCAGCAGCTTATCGACCCCCCGGACTAGCCGAAATGAGCAGTTCTTC.

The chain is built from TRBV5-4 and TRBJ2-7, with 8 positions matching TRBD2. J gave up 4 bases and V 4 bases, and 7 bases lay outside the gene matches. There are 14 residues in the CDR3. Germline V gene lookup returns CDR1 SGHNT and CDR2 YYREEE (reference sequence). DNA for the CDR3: TGTGCCAGCAGCGCCCGGGGGGGGAAGTACGAGCAGTACTTC. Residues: CASSARGGKYEQYF.

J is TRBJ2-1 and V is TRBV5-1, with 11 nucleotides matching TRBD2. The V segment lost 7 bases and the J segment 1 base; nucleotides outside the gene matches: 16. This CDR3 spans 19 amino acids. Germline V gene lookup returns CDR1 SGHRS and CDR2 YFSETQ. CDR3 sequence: CASGSPGLADWRSYNEQFF. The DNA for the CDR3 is TGCGCCAGCGGCTCCCCGGGACTAGCGGACTGGAGGTCCTACAATGAGCAGTTCTTC.

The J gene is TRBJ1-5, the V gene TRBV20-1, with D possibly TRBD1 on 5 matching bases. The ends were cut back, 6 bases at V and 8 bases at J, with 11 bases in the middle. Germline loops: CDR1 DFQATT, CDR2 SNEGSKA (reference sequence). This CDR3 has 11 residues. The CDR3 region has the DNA TGCAGTGCAGGTATAGGGGAGCCCCAGCATTTT. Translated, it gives CSAGIGEPQHF.

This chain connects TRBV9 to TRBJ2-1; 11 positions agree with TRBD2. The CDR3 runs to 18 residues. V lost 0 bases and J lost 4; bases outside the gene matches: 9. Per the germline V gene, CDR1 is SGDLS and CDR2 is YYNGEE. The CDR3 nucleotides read TGTGCCAGCAGCGTAGGGACCGGGCTAGCGGGGGGATACAATGAGCAGTTCTTC. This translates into CASSVGTGLAGGYNEQFF.

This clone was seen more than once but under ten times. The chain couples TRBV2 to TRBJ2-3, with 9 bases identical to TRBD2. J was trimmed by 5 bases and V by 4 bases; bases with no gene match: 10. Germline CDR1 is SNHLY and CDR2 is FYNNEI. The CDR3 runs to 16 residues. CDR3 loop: CASSGVPAGGKDTQYF. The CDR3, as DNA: TGTGCCAGCAGTGGGGTACCAGCGGGGGGTAAAGATACGCAGTATTTT.

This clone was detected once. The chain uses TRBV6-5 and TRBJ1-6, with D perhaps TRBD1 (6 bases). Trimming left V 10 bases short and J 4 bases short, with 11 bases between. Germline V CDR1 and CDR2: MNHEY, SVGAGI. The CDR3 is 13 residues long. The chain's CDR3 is CAITGFYNSPLHF. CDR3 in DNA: TGTGCCATTACAGGGTTTTATAATTCACCCCTCCACTTT.

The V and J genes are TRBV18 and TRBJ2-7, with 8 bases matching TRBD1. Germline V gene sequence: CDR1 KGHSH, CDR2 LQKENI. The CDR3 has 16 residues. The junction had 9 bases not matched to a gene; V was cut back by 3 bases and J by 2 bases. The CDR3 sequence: CASSPRPSRGPYEQYF. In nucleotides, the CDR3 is TGTGCCAGCTCACCCCGGCCCTCCAGGGGGCCCTACGAGCAGTACTTC.

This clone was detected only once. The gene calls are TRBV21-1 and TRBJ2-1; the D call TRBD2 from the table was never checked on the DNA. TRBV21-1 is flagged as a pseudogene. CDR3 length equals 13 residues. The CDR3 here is CASSKALLAVMFF. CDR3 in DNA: TGTGCCAGCAGCAAAGCGCTTTTGGCGGTTATGTTCTTC.

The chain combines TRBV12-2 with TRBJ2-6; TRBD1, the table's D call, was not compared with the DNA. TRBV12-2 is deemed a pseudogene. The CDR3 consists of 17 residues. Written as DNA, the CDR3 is TGTGCAAGTCGCTTAACAGGGAGTCGGTCTGGGGCCAACGTCCTGACTTTC. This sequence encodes CASRLTGSRSGANVLTF.

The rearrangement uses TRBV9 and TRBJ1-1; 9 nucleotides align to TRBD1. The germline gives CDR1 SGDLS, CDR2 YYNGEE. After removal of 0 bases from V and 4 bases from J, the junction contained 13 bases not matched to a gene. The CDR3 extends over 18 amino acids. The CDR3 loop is CASSVGVTGGKAPTEAFF. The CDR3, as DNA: TGTGCCAGCAGCGTAGGGGTAACAGGGGGCAAGGCCCCCACTGAAGCTTTCTTT.

The CDR3 nucleotides are TGCGCCAGCAGCTTGGCCGGGAACTACAATGAGCAGTTCTTC. Translation gives CASSLAGNYNEQFF. The V gene is TRBV5-1, the J gene TRBJ2-1, with D possibly matching TRBD2 (5 bases). The length of the CDR3 is 14 residues. Per the germline V gene, CDR1 is SGHRS and CDR2 is YFSETQ. The V and J ends lost 0 bases and 3 bases respectively, with 7 bases between them.

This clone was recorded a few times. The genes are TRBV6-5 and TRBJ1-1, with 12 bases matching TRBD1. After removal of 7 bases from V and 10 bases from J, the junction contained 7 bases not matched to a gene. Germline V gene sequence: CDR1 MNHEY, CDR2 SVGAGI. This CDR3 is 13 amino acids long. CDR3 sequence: CASIPRDRGRAFF. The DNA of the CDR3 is TGTGCCAGCATTCCCCGGGACAGGGGGCGAGCTTTCTTT.

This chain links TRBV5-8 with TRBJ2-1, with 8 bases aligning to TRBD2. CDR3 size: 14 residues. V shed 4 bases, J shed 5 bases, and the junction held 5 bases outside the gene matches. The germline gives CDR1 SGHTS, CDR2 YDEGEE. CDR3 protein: CASSRGGRNNEQFF. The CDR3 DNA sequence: TGTGCCAGCAGCCGGGGGGGGCGGAACAATGAGCAGTTCTTC.

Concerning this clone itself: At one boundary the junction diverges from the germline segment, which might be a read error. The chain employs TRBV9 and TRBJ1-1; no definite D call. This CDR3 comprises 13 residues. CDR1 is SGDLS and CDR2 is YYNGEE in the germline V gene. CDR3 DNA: TGTGCCAGCAGCGTAGAATGGGCCAGCCCTCAGATCTTT. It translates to CASSVEWASPQIF. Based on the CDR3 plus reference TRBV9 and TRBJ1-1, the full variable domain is DSGVTQTPKHLITATGQRVTLRCSPRSGDLSVYWYQQSLDQGLQFLIQYYNGEERAKGNILERFSAQQFPDLHSELNLSSLELGDSALYFCASSVEWASPQIFGQGTRLTVV.

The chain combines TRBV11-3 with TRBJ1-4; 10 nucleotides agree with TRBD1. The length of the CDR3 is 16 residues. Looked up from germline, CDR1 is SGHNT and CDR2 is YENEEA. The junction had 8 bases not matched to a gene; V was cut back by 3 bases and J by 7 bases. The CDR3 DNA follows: TGTGCCAGCAGCTTCGACCGGGACAGGGGAAGTGAAAAACTGTTTTTT. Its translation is CASSFDRDRGSEKLFF.

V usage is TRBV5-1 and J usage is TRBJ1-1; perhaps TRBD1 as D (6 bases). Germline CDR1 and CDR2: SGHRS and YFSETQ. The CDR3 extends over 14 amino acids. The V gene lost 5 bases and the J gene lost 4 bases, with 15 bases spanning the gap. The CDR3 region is CASRDYRARTEAFF. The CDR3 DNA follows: TGCGCCAGCAGAGATTACAGGGCGCGCACTGAAGCTTTCTTT.

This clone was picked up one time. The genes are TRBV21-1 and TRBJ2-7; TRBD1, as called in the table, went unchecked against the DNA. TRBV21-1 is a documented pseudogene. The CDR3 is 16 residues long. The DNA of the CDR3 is TGTGCCAGCAGCCGGCAGGGGGCCGCCCCCCCCTACGAGCAGTACTTC. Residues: CASSRQGAAPPYEQYF.

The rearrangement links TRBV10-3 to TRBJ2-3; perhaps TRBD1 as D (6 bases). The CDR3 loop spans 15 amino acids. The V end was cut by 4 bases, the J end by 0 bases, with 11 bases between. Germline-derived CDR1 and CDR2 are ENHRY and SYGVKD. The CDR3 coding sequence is TGTGCCATCAGTGGGGGGACACTGAGCACAGATACGCAGTATTTT. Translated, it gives CAISGGTLSTDTQYF.

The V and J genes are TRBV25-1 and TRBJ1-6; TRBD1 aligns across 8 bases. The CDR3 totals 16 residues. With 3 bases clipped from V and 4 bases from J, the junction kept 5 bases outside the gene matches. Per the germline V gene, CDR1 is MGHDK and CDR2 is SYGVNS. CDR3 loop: CASSDANRGYNSPLHF. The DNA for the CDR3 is TGTGCCAGCAGTGACGCCAACAGGGGGTATAATTCACCCCTCCACTTT.

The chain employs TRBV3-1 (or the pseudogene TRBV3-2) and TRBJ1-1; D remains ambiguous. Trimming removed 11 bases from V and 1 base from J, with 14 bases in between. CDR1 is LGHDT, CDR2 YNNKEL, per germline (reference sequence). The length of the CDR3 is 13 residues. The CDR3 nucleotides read TGTGCCTCCTCGGCCCAGGCGAACACTGAAGCTTTCTTT. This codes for CASSAQANTEAFF.

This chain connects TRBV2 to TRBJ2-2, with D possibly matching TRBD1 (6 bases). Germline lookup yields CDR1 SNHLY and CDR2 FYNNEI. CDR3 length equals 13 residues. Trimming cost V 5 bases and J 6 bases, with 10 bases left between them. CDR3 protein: CASSPGESGELFF. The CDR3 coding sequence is TGTGCCAGCAGTCCAGGGGAGTCCGGGGAGCTGTTTTTT. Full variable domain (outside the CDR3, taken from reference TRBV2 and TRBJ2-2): EPEVTQTPSHQVTQMGQEVILRCVPISNHLYFYWYRQILGQKVEFLVSFYNNEISEKSEIFDDQFSVERPDGSNFTLKIRSTKLEDSAMYFCASSPGESGELFFGEGSRLTVL.

In nucleotides, the CDR3 is TGTGCCAGCAGTTCTCGGGGGGGTAGCACAGATACGCAGTATTTT. Residues: CASSSRGGSTDTQYF. The chain recombines TRBV28 with TRBJ2-3; 8 bases are a match to TRBD2. V lost 4 bases to trimming and J lost 0 bases; unmatched junction nucleotides: 3. Per germline, CDR1 MDHEN and CDR2 SYDVKM. The CDR3 covers 15 residues.